The 10 T cell receptor beta chains in this list originate from one sample, sequenced in a study of T cell responses to AZD1222 COVID-19 vaccine. Sequencing used immunoSEQ multiplex PCR; TCRdb keeps in-frame clones, though not all of them. The table includes over 110,000 clones, about 92% detected once. This specimen was peripheral blood, taken on day 0 of AZD1222 vaccination. These receptors were obtained from an adult in good health.

The V and J genes are TRBV7-3 and TRBJ2-2; D is uncertain. The CDR3 runs 12 residues. V was clipped by 4 bases and J by 5 bases, with 5 bases between them. Looked up from germline, CDR1 is SGHTA and CDR2 is FQGTGA. The DNA for the CDR3 is TGTGCCAGCAGCTCCCGGACCGGGGAGCTGTTTTTT. Amino acid sequence: CASSSRTGELFF. Variable domain in full (rest from reference TRBV7-3 and TRBJ2-2): GAGVSQTPSNKVTEKGKYVELRCDPISGHTALYWYRQSLGQGPEFLIYFQGTGAADDSGLPNDRFFAVRPEGSVSTLKIQRTERGDSAVYLCASSSRTGELFFGEGSRLTVL.

The rearrangement links TRBV5-1 to TRBJ1-1, with D possibly matching TRBD1 (5 bases). Germline lookup yields CDR1 SGHRS and CDR2 YFSETQ. The CDR3 has 14 amino acids. With 0 bases removed from V and 5 bases from J, the gap between germline ends came to 11 bases. The CDR3 nucleotides are TGCGCCAGCAGCTTGGGAGGGGCAGAGACTGAAGCTTTCTTT. Translating gives CASSLGGAETEAFF.

J is TRBJ1-1 and V is TRBV11-3; D might be TRBD1 (5 bases). This CDR3 is 13 amino acids long. The germline V gene has CDR1 SGHNT and CDR2 YENEEA. Trimming left V 8 bases short and J 3 bases short, with 13 bases between. This CDR3 reads CASAYGADTEAFF. In DNA form, the CDR3 reads TGTGCCAGCGCATATGGGGCAGACACTGAAGCTTTCTTT.

The chain recombines TRBV6-4 with TRBJ2-3; D may be TRBD2 (5 bases). Germline V gene sequence: CDR1 MRHNA, CDR2 SNTAGT. This CDR3 contains 14 residues. Trimming left V 4 bases short and J 4 bases short, with 12 bases between. CDR3 sequence: CASSVALASDTQYF. CDR3 DNA: TGTGCCAGCAGTGTAGCGCTAGCATCAGATACGCAGTATTTT.

V gene TRBV19 combines with J gene TRBJ2-6; D unresolved. Germline V lookup: CDR1 LNHDA, CDR2 SQIVND (reference sequence). Trimming cost V 5 bases and J 0 bases, with 8 bases left between them. This CDR3 has 15 amino acids. CDR3 amino acids: CASSVQSSGANVLTF. The CDR3 bases are TGTGCCAGTAGTGTACAGAGCTCTGGGGCCAACGTCCTGACTTTC. Together with reference TRBV19 and TRBJ2-6, the CDR3 gives the full variable domain: DGGITQSPKYLFRKEGQNVTLSCEQNLNHDAMYWYRQDPGQGLRLIYYSQIVNDFQKGDIAEGYSVSREKKESFPLTVTSAQKNPTAFYLCASSVQSSGANVLTFGAGSRLTVL.

V usage is TRBV10-3 and J usage is TRBJ2-2; TRBD1 matches 11 bases. J lost 4 bases, V lost 5 bases, and 3 bases had no gene match. The CDR3 runs to 15 residues. Looked up from germline, CDR1 is ENHRY and CDR2 is SYGVKD. CDR3 nucleotide sequence: TGTGCCATCAGTCGGGACAGGGGGGTCACCGGGGAGCTGTTTTTT. Protein product: CAISRDRGVTGELFF.

The chain is built from TRBV7-2 and TRBJ2-1; no definite D call. V was shortened by 1 base and J by 5 bases, with 9 bases between the two germline ends. This CDR3 region has 14 residues. Germline V gives CDR1 SGHTA, CDR2 FQGNSA. In nucleotides, the CDR3 is TGTGCCAGCAGCTTAGAGTTTTTGGACAATGAGCAGTTCTTC. Its protein is CASSLEFLDNEQFF.

The gene calls are TRBV7-2 and TRBJ1-2; a weak D match, TRBD1 (5 bases). V was cut by 2 bases and J by 7 bases, with 23 bases left in between. This CDR3 contains 17 residues. Germline V gene sequence: CDR1 SGHTA, CDR2 FQGNSA. The DNA for the CDR3 is TGTGCCAGCAGCTTATCGCCCATCTCGGGACCCGGTAGTGGCTACACCTTC. This gives the protein CASSLSPISGPGSGYTF.

The chain carries TRBV7-3 and TRBJ1-1; the D is unclear. V dropped 4 bases and J dropped 0 bases, with 6 bases sitting between them. Germline V lookup: CDR1 SGHTA, CDR2 FQGTGA. There are 13 residues in the CDR3. The CDR3 region has the DNA TGTGCCAGCAGCTCTACAGTGAACACTGAAGCTTTCTTT. Its translation: CASSSTVNTEAFF.

The chain employs TRBV4-1 and TRBJ1-5; D call uncertain. With 8 bases removed from V and 0 bases from J, the gap between germline ends came to 11 bases. The CDR3 totals 14 residues. Per germline, CDR1 MGHRA and CDR2 YSYEKL. Here the CDR3 reads CASGTPGSNQPQHF. The CDR3 bases are TGCGCCAGCGGAACCCCCGGTAGCAATCAGCCCCAGCATTTT.